Below, 19 T cell receptor beta chains from the same sample are listed, as sequenced in a study of blood T cell repertoires in COVID-19. The data were produced by immunoSEQ multiplex PCR, yet TCRdb's version contains in-frame clones alone and is incomplete. The sample includes some 97,000 clones, more than 65% of them seen just once. Material for sequencing was peripheral blood. The receptors derive from a man in his sixties or seventies with active or convalescent COVID-19.

The chain uses TRBV27 and TRBJ2-7; 7 bases fit TRBD1. CDR1 MNHEY and CDR2 SMNVEV come from the germline V gene (reference sequence). This CDR3 has 15 amino acids. V trimming: 5 bases; J trimming: 3 bases; junction bases outside the gene matches: 10. CDR3 in DNA: TGTGCCAGCAGTCTACAGGGGTCGGCAATCTACGAGCAGTACTTC. Amino acids: CASSLQGSAIYEQYF.

This clone appeared a single time. The CDR3 is CASSVSGRTSGNTDTQYF. CDR3 sequence (DNA): TGTGCCAGCAGCGTAAGTGGACGTACTAGCGGGAACACAGATACGCAGTATTTT. The chain couples TRBV9 to TRBJ2-3; TRBD2 matches 10 bases. The CDR3 extends over 18 amino acids. From germline, CDR1 is SGDLS and CDR2 YYNGEE. Unmatched junction bases numbered 10, after V lost 1 base and J lost 2 bases.

J is TRBJ1-5 and V is TRBV6-1; D perhaps matches TRBD1 (5 bases). Trimming left V 1 base short and J 3 bases short, with 7 bases between. The CDR3 is 14 amino acids. Germline CDR1 reads MNHNS; CDR2 reads SASEGT. The CDR3 region is CASSEGGANQPQHF. The CDR3, as DNA: TGTGCCAGCAGTGAAGGGGGCGCCAATCAGCCCCAGCATTTT.

This clone was counted once. J is TRBJ2-1 and V is TRBV18; D gene uncertain. Germline V gives CDR1 KGHSH, CDR2 LQKENI. V was clipped by 3 bases and J by 4 bases, with 7 bases between them. This CDR3 comprises 13 residues. The CDR3: CASSPPGYNEQFF. CDR3 nucleotide sequence: TGTGCCAGCTCACCCCCCGGGTACAATGAGCAGTTCTTC.

The chain is built from TRBV19 and TRBJ2-3; possibly TRBD1 for D (5 bases). The CDR3 consists of 15 residues. V gave up 3 bases and J gave up 2 bases, with 12 bases separating them. The germline gives CDR1 LNHDA, CDR2 SQIVND (reference sequence). The CDR3 DNA is TGTGCCAGTAGTATGGGGCAGCCCCTCACAGATACGCAGTATTTT. Translated, it gives CASSMGQPLTDTQYF. Combining the CDR3 with reference TRBV19 and TRBJ2-3 gives the whole variable domain DGGITQSPKYLFRKEGQNVTLSCEQNLNHDAMYWYRQDPGQGLRLIYYSQIVNDFQKGDIAEGYSVSREKKESFPLTVTSAQKNPTAFYLCASSMGQPLTDTQYFGPGTRLTVL.

The rearrangement joins TRBV6-2 or TRBV6-3 to TRBJ2-3; maybe TRBD1 (6 bases). V lost 6 bases and J 4 bases, leaving 20 bases between the germline ends. Germline values: CDR1 MNHEY, CDR2 SVGEGT. The CDR3 is 16 amino acids. The CDR3: CASSPLFGGPADTQYF. The CDR3 nucleotides are TGTGCCAGCAGCCCTCTCTTTGGGGGCCCCGCAGATACGCAGTATTTT.

The chain couples TRBV24-1 to TRBJ2-5, with TRBD2 matching over 8 bases. V gave up 2 bases and J gave up 4 bases; unmatched junction bases: 5. CDR1 and CDR2 (germline): KGHDR, SFDVKD. CDR3 length: 15 amino acids. The CDR3 DNA sequence: TGTGCCACCAGTGATTACGGTCTAGCGGGAGAGACCCAGTACTTC. As protein: CATSDYGLAGETQYF.

The chain couples TRBV7-9 to TRBJ1-3; D may be TRBD1 (5 bases). Germline loops: CDR1 SEHNR, CDR2 FQNEAQ (reference sequence). V was clipped by 8 bases and J by 0 bases, with 11 bases between them. This CDR3 contains 14 residues. CDR3 amino acids: CASAAGGSGNTIYF. The CDR3 DNA sequence: TGTGCCAGCGCCGCCGGGGGCTCTGGAAACACCATATATTTT.

This clone showed up just a few times. The chain recombines TRBV28 with TRBJ1-1; 9 bases are shared with TRBD1. Germline V gives CDR1 MDHEN, CDR2 SYDVKM. V dropped 4 bases and J dropped 5; count of bases not matched to a gene: 5. This CDR3 spans 14 amino acids. The CDR3: CASSSGQGGTEAFF. For the CDR3, the DNA is TGTGCCAGCAGTTCGGGACAGGGTGGGACTGAAGCTTTCTTT.

The chain combines TRBV3-1 (or the pseudogene TRBV3-2) with TRBJ1-1, with D unresolved. CDR1 is LGHDT and CDR2 is YNNKEL in the germline V gene (reference sequence). There are 13 residues in the CDR3. The V end was cut by 6 bases, the J end by 0 bases, with 8 bases between. The CDR3 DNA is TGTGCCAGCAGTGGAACAGTGAACACTGAAGCTTTCTTT. Its protein product is CASSGTVNTEAFF.

The gene calls are TRBV9 and TRBJ1-6, with 7 bases that match TRBD1. This CDR3 has 16 amino acids. After removal of 6 bases from V and 5 bases from J, the junction contained 11 bases not matched to a gene. Germline V gene sequence: CDR1 SGDLS, CDR2 YYNGEE. The CDR3 is CASKRGEGADNSPLHF. In DNA form, the CDR3 reads TGTGCCAGCAAGCGAGGTGAGGGGGCCGATAATTCACCCCTCCACTTT.

The chain combines TRBV7-2 with TRBJ1-2, with TRBD1 as a possible D gene (5 bases). This CDR3 contains 14 residues. The ends were cut back, 0 bases at V and 8 bases at J, with 13 bases in the middle. Germline V gives CDR1 SGHTA, CDR2 FQGNSA. This chain's CDR3 is CASSLAGAHLGYTF. Here the CDR3 DNA reads TGTGCCAGCAGCTTAGCAGGGGCCCACTTAGGCTACACCTTC.

The chain links TRBV5-8 to TRBJ2-1; 7 bases are a match to TRBD1. CDR3 length equals 16 residues. The ends lost 0 bases at V and 3 bases at J; junction bases unmatched: 6. Germline V lookup: CDR1 SGHTS, CDR2 YDEGEE. For the CDR3, the DNA is TGTGCCAGCAGCTTGGGGAAGGGGGCCGGCTACAATGAGCAGTTCTTC. Translation gives CASSLGKGAGYNEQFF.

The chain couples TRBV9 to TRBJ2-7; 12 positions match TRBD2. J lost 4 bases, V lost 4 bases, and 6 bases had no gene match. CDR1 and CDR2 from the germline V gene are SGDLS and YYNGEE. The CDR3 runs to 15 residues. In DNA, the CDR3 is TGTGCCAGCAGCCAGACTAGCGGGAGCTCTTACGAGCAGTACTTC. Translated: CASSQTSGSSYEQYF.

The chain is built from TRBV4-1 and TRBJ1-5; D not resolved. This CDR3 contains 15 residues. Per germline, CDR1 MGHRA and CDR2 YSYEKL. Trimming shortened V by 0 bases and J by 6 bases, and 12 bases separated the two germline ends. The CDR3 sequence is CASSQDEYGGQPQHF. CDR3 coding DNA: TGCGCCAGCAGCCAAGATGAGTACGGAGGTCAGCCCCAGCATTTT.

The rearrangement uses TRBV6-5 and TRBJ1-4; 11 nucleotides agree with TRBD1. The CDR3 has 15 amino acids. CDR1 is MNHEY and CDR2 is SVGAGI in the germline V gene. The V and J ends lost 6 bases and 6 bases, in that order; junction bases with no gene match: 6. The CDR3 protein is CASRFGQGAYEKLFF. The CDR3 region has the DNA TGTGCCAGCAGATTCGGACAGGGGGCATATGAAAAACTGTTTTTT.

V and J are TRBV2 and TRBJ1-1; 7 positions match TRBD1. The CDR3 extends over 13 amino acids. Per the germline V gene, CDR1 is SNHLY and CDR2 is FYNNEI. The junction had 7 bases not matched to a gene; V was cut back by 7 bases and J by 5 bases. CDR3 bases: TGTGCCAGCATCTACGCAGGGGGGACTGAAGCTTTCTTT. Amino acids: CASIYAGGTEAFF.

The rearrangement uses TRBV2 and TRBJ2-3; 10 bases match TRBD2. Looked up from germline, CDR1 is SNHLY and CDR2 is FYNNEI. V was clipped by 2 bases and J by 2 bases; unmatched bases: 10. The CDR3 covers 18 residues. The CDR3: CASSEYPASGSITDTQYF. The CDR3 DNA reads as TGTGCCAGCAGTGAATATCCGGCTAGCGGGAGTATCACAGATACGCAGTATTTT.

The chain couples TRBV30 to TRBJ1-6; no firm D call. The CDR3 contains 13 residues. Trimming pared 2 bases from V and 5 bases from J, leaving 7 bases between. From germline, CDR1 is GTSNPN and CDR2 SVGIG (reference sequence). The CDR3 sequence is CAWSMADNSPLHF. CDR3 DNA sequence: TGTGCCTGGAGTATGGCGGATAATTCACCCCTCCACTTT.